These 30 T cell receptor beta chains were all obtained from the same sample, sequenced in a study of CD8+CD57+ T cells in acquired aplastic anemia. Patients sequenced had flow cytometry evidence of CD8+CD57+ cell expansion. Using genomic DNA as the template, TCR beta VDJ and CDR3 profiling was carried out. TCRdb recomputed calls from the reads with MiXCR, one row per CDR3 protein. Among around 500,000 distinct CDR3 sequences, roughly 34% were seen once, and the ten largest hold around 0.82%. Sequenced: sorted CD4+, CD8+, or CD8+CD57+ T cells (not recorded which) from PBMCs. The receptor set was obtained from a human donor with aplastic anemia.

The chain combines TRBV27 with TRBJ2-1; possible D gene TRBD1, 5 bases. The V end was cut by 1 base, the J end by 5 bases, with 15 bases between. This CDR3 has 16 residues. Germline V CDR1 and CDR2: MNHEY, SMNVEV (reference sequence). The DNA for the CDR3 is TGTGCCAGCAGTTTATTGGGGCGAGTTGGTAACAATGAGCAGTTCTTC. As protein: CASSLLGRVGNNEQFF.

The V and J genes are TRBV12-3 or TRBV12-4 and TRBJ2-5; tentative D call: TRBD1 (5 bases). V was trimmed by 2 bases and J by 3 bases, leaving 10 bases between them. The CDR3 totals 14 residues. Here the CDR3 reads CASSLIGAEETQYF. CDR3 DNA: TGTGCCAGCAGTTTAATTGGGGCGGAAGAGACCCAGTACTTC.

Only a few counts were recorded for this clonotype. This chain connects TRBV9 to TRBJ2-2, with 10 bases that match TRBD2. The CDR3 sequence is 15 residues long. CDR1 is SGDLS, CDR2 YYNGEE, per germline. With V trimmed by 3 bases and J by 2 bases, 1 base remained unmatched. The CDR3 DNA reads TGTGCCAGCAGCGGACTAGCGGGTAACACCGGGGAGCTGTTTTTT. Amino acid sequence: CASSGLAGNTGELFF.

Of note for this clonotype: As the CDR3 is not closed by the conserved phenylalanine or tryptophan, this likely results from a read error. No DNA is shown, since the ends of the CDR3 on it are uncertain; the CDR3 is the one TCRdb lists. The genes are TRBV12-3 or TRBV12-4 and TRBJ2-7; TRBD2 is taken as the D call from the table, unchecked against the DNA. The CDR3 totals 8 residues, both ends included. The CDR3 loop reads CASRLGGR.

This clonotype was detected many times. The rearrangement joins TRBV20-1 to TRBJ1-5; no definite D call. V was pared by 0 bases and J by 12 bases, with 15 bases between. This CDR3 spans 13 amino acids. Per germline, CDR1 DFQATT and CDR2 SNEGSKA (reference sequence). The CDR3 sequence is CSARDAGGWVQHF. In nucleotides, the CDR3 is TGCAGTGCTAGAGATGCAGGCGGGTGGGTCCAGCATTTT.

This clonotype was picked up a small number of times. The rearrangement links TRBV5-1 to TRBJ1-1; perhaps TRBD1 as D (6 bases). Germline CDR1 is SGHRS and CDR2 is YFSETQ. V lost 5 bases, J lost 4 bases, and 12 bases lay in between. The CDR3 loop spans 13 amino acids. This CDR3 reads CASRLLDSTEAFF. CDR3 DNA: TGCGCCAGCAGGCTACTGGACAGCACTGAAGCTTTCTTT.

This clonotype was observed at least ten times. This sequence joins TRBV20-1 and TRBJ2-3; unclear D gene. Trimming stripped 2 bases from V and 2 bases from J, with 5 bases between. The CDR3 sequence is 12 residues long. Looked up from germline, CDR1 is DFQATT and CDR2 is SNEGSKA (reference sequence). CDR3 nucleotide sequence: TGCAGTGCTAGACTAGTCACAGATACGCAGTATTTT. It specifies CSARLVTDTQYF.

The chain has TRBV15 and TRBJ1-4, with D unresolved. The CDR3 covers 15 residues. CDR1 is LNHNV, CDR2 YYDKDF, per germline (reference sequence). V gave up 5 bases and J gave up 7 bases, with 17 bases separating them. The CDR3 nucleotides are TGTGCCACCAGCCTTACCCCAGTGGGGAGTGAAAAACTGTTTTTT. This translates into CATSLTPVGSEKLFF.

This clonotype was seen more than once but under ten times. The chain has TRBV20-1 and TRBJ1-1; 7 nucleotides line up with TRBD1. The CDR3 contains 12 residues. The germline V gene has CDR1 DFQATT and CDR2 SNEGSKA (reference sequence). V was pared by 5 bases and J by 7 bases, with 7 bases of the junction left unmatched. The CDR3 DNA sequence: TGCAGTGCTGACCGTCGACAGGGTGAAGCTTTCTTT. Its protein product is CSADRRQGEAFF.

There are many counts of this clonotype. The V and J genes are TRBV7-2 and TRBJ1-2; perhaps TRBD1 as D (5 bases). Trimming took 0 bases from V and 7 from J, leaving 9 bases between them. In germline, CDR1 is SGHTA, CDR2 FQGNSA. This CDR3 region has 13 residues. CDR3 DNA sequence: TGTGCCAGCAGCTTAGCCAGGGACCGTGGCTACACCTTC. Translating it yields CASSLARDRGYTF.

This chain joins TRBV29-1 and TRBJ2-5, with D maybe TRBD2 (7 bases). From germline, CDR1 is SQVTM and CDR2 ANQGSEA. V lost 4 bases to trimming and J lost 5 bases, with 17 bases between them. The CDR3 runs to 14 residues. The CDR3 here is CSVGGTGGVETQYF. The CDR3 nucleotides are TGCAGCGTTGGAGGTACGGGGGGCGTCGAGACCCAGTACTTC.

Comment on this clonotype: A much larger clone differs by one base, so this may be a read error. The genes are TRBV2 and TRBJ1-1; D gene unclear. Trimming left V 3 bases short and J 1 base short, with 6 bases between. The CDR3 runs 13 residues. Germline lookup yields CDR1 SNHLY and CDR2 FYNNEI. The CDR3 DNA sequence: TGTGCCAGCAGTGATCAGAGGAACACTGAAGCTTTCTTT. This codes for CASSDQRNTEAFF.

This chain connects TRBV12-3 or TRBV12-4 to TRBJ1-6, with 7 bases matching TRBD1. This CDR3 comprises 13 residues. Trimming removed 6 bases from V and 7 bases from J; junction bases left unmatched: 3. The CDR3 DNA sequence: TGTGCCAGCAGCGGACAGGCCAATTCACCCCTCCACTTT. Its protein is CASSGQANSPLHF.

The gene calls are TRBV9 and TRBJ2-5; 9 bases match TRBD2. Germline loops: CDR1 SGDLS, CDR2 YYNGEE. V gave up 1 base and J gave up 4 bases; unmatched junction bases: 8. This CDR3 has 16 amino acids. CDR3 residues: CASSVSSAGGSETQYF. The CDR3 coding sequence is TGTGCCAGCAGCGTATCCTCTGCGGGGGGGTCAGAGACCCAGTACTTC.

On this clonotype itself: Germline and junction disagree at one end, which may indicate a read error. V and J are TRBV29-1 and TRBJ2-1; 7 nucleotides align to TRBD2. The CDR3 is 14 residues long. CDR1 is SQVTM, CDR2 ANQGSEA, per germline. The CDR3 sequence is CSVEMASGRHEQLF. DNA of the CDR3: TGCAGCGTTGAAATGGCTAGCGGTCGGCATGAGCAGCTCTTC.

This clonotype was observed at least ten times. The V gene is TRBV15, the J gene TRBJ2-3, with TRBD2 as a possible D gene (5 bases). Germline V gene data show CDR1 as LNHNV and CDR2 as YYDKDF (reference sequence). The CDR3 is made up of 15 amino acids. The V end lost 3 bases, the J end lost 8 bases, and 18 bases lay between the germline ends. CDR3 DNA: TGTGCCACCAGCAGGGCGGACTGGACGGGCGGTACGCAGTATTTT. Encoded protein: CATSRADWTGGTQYF.

This clonotype was recorded at least ten times. The germline gene is not matched at one end of the junction; a read error may be the cause. The chain couples TRBV6-1 to TRBJ1-2; D perhaps matches TRBD1 (6 bases). The CDR3 is made up of 12 amino acids. CDR1 and CDR2 from the germline V gene are MNHNS and SASEGT. The CDR3 sequence is CASTTRGTSFSF. As DNA, the CDR3 is TGTGCCAGCACCACTCGGGGGACAAGCTTCTCGTTC.

The table lists this clonotype with many counts. The rearrangement uses TRBV19 and TRBJ2-1, with 9 bases aligning to TRBD2. Germline V lookup: CDR1 LNHDA, CDR2 SQIVND (reference sequence). Trimming took 6 bases from V and 2 from J; bases not matched to a gene: 5. The CDR3 covers 15 residues. CDR3 nucleotides: TGTGCCAGTAGGGCCGGGACTAGCCCCTACAATGAGCAGTTCTTC. Translated: CASRAGTSPYNEQFF.

As concerns this clonotype: Its ends do not fully match the called genes, so a read error is possible. The chain combines TRBV25-1 with TRBJ1-1; perhaps TRBD1 as D (6 bases). Germline assignment: CDR1 MGHDK and CDR2 SYGVNS. The CDR3 length is 14 residues. The CDR3 loop is CASSESGTRVKAFF. The DNA for the CDR3 is TGTGCCAGCAGCGAATCCGGGACAAGGGTTAAAGCTTTCTTT.

This clonotype was counted a few times. The chain uses TRBV2 and TRBJ1-2; 11 nucleotides line up with TRBD1. The germline V gene has CDR1 SNHLY and CDR2 FYNNEI. Trimming cost V 8 bases and J 5 bases; bases outside gene matches: 7. This CDR3 has 14 amino acids. CDR3 in amino acids: CASGTGGSGYGYTF. The CDR3 region has the DNA TGTGCCAGCGGGACAGGGGGGTCCGGGTATGGCTACACCTTC.

Turning to this clonotype: A junction boundary mismatches the germline segment, possibly from a read error. The gene calls are TRBV24-1 and TRBJ2-1, with 9 bases lining up with TRBD2. Germline values: CDR1 KGHDR, CDR2 SFDVKD. CDR3 length: 19 residues. CDR3 coding DNA: TGTGCCACCAGTGCCAGCAGGGAACGTAGCGGGAGTGCCTACAATGGGCAGTTCTTC. Translating it yields CATSASRERSGSAYNGQFF.

This clonotype was counted between two and nine times. J is TRBJ2-5 and V is TRBV2, with D possibly TRBD1 on 5 matching bases. Between the trimmed V and J ends, which lost 6 bases and 7 bases, there was a span of 15 bases. The CDR3 consists of 13 residues. Germline values: CDR1 SNHLY, CDR2 FYNNEI. CDR3 sequence reads: CASRGLGVGTQYF. The CDR3 DNA reads as TGTGCCAGCAGGGGGCTAGGGGTCGGGACCCAGTACTTC.

Many counts were recorded for this clonotype. This chain connects TRBV5-8 to TRBJ2-7, with 8 bases aligning to TRBD1. J lost 5 bases, V lost 0 bases, and 4 bases had no gene match. In germline, CDR1 is SGHTS, CDR2 YDEGEE. CDR3 length: 14 amino acids. The CDR3 sequence is CASSLGQGHNEQYF. In DNA, the CDR3 is TGTGCCAGCAGCTTGGGACAGGGGCACAACGAGCAGTACTTC.

This clonotype showed up many times. The chain links TRBV7-2 to TRBJ1-2; D might be TRBD1 (6 bases). Germline assignment: CDR1 SGHTA and CDR2 FQGNSA. The V gene lost 6 bases and the J gene lost 6 bases, with 20 bases spanning the gap. This CDR3 comprises 15 residues. The CDR3 region has the DNA TGTGCCAGCAGTATACTCCGCAGGGGTATCGATGGCTACACCTTC. This encodes CASSILRRGIDGYTF.

This clonotype has at least ten counts. The V gene is TRBV14, the J gene TRBJ2-7; D gene uncertain. The germline V and J ends were trimmed by 5 bases and 0 bases, with 11 bases remaining between them. CDR3 length equals 14 residues. CDR1 SGHDN and CDR2 FVKESK come from the germline V gene. The CDR3 here is CASSSTGPSYEQYF. In nucleotides, the CDR3 is TGTGCCAGCAGCTCAACGGGTCCCTCCTACGAGCAGTACTTC.

The chain is built from TRBV11-2 and TRBJ1-1; the D is unclear. Deletions cut 5 bases from V and 1 base from J, with 17 bases between. Germline values: CDR1 SGHAT, CDR2 FQNNGV. The CDR3 extends over 16 amino acids. As DNA, the CDR3 is TGTGCCAGCAGCCCAAACAGAGTTTTTGCGAACACTGAAGCTTTCTTT. This translates into CASSPNRVFANTEAFF.

Comments on this clonotype: A single base separates this from a much larger clone, so it may be a read error. It is likely a read error, because the conserved phenylalanine at the end of the CDR3 is missing. The chain links TRBV6-1 to TRBJ1-6; D perhaps matches TRBD1 (6 bases). The germline V gene encodes CDR1 MNHNS and CDR2 SASEGT. CDR3 size: 15 residues. V gave up 7 bases and J gave up 8 bases, with 18 bases separating them. The CDR3 is CASIRAGGAYSPLHS. DNA of the CDR3: TGTGCCAGCATCCGGGCCGGGGGGGCCTATTCACCCCTCCACTCT.

The rearrangement uses TRBV7-9 and TRBJ1-4, with 7 bases lining up with TRBD1. The CDR3 contains 15 residues. The trim removed 1 base at V and 2 bases at J, leaving 1 base unmatched. The germline V gene encodes CDR1 SEHNR and CDR2 FQNEAQ (reference sequence). CDR3 in amino acids: CASSLGRGTNEKLFF. The CDR3 nucleotides are TGTGCCAGCAGCTTAGGCAGGGGGACTAATGAAAAACTGTTTTTT.

This clonotype was detected ten times or more. J is TRBJ1-1 and V is TRBV7-9; D remains unclear. Germline lookup yields CDR1 SEHNR and CDR2 FQNEAQ (reference sequence). V was clipped by 2 bases and J by 5 bases, with 12 bases between them. The CDR3 is 14 residues long. The CDR3 DNA is TGTGCCAGCAGCTTACGGACGGGAAGGACTGAAGCTTTCTTT. Translated: CASSLRTGRTEAFF.

V gene TRBV11-1 combines with J gene TRBJ2-7, with TRBD1 matching 7 bases. The CDR3 loop spans 16 amino acids. The germline V gene has CDR1 SGHAT and CDR2 FQDESV (reference sequence). V lost 0 bases, J lost 4 bases, and 9 bases stayed unmatched. CDR3: CASSLAKGASEYEQYF. CDR3 DNA sequence: TGTGCCAGCAGCTTAGCGAAGGGGGCCTCTGAATACGAGCAGTACTTC.